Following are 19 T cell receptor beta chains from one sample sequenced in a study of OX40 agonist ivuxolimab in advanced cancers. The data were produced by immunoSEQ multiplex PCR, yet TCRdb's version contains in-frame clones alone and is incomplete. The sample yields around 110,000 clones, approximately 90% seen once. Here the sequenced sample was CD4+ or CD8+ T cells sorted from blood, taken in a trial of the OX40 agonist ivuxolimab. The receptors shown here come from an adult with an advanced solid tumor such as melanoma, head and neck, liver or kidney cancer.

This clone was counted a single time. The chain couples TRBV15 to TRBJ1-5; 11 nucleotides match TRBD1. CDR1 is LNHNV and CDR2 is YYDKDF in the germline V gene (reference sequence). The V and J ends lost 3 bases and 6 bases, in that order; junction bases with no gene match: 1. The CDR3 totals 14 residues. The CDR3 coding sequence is TGTGCCACCAGCAGGGACAGGGGGCTTCAGCCCCAGCATTTT. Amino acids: CATSRDRGLQPQHF.

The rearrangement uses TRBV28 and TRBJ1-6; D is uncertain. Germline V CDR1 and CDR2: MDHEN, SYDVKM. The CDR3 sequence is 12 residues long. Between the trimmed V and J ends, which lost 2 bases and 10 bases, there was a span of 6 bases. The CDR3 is CASSLAGSPLHF. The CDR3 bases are TGTGCCAGCAGTTTAGCGGGATCACCCCTCCACTTT.

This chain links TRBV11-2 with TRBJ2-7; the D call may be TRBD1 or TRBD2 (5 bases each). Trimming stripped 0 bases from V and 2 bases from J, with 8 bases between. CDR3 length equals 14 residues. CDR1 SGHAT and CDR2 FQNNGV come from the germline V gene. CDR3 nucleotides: TGTGCCAGCAGCTTAGATGGGGGACCCTACGAGCAGTACTTC. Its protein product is CASSLDGGPYEQYF.

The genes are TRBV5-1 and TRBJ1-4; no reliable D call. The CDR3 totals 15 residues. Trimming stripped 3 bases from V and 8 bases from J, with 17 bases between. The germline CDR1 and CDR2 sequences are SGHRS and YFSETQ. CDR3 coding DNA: TGCGCCAGCAGCTGGAGGGCGGGCGCTGAGGAAAAACTGTTTTTT. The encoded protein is CASSWRAGAEEKLFF.

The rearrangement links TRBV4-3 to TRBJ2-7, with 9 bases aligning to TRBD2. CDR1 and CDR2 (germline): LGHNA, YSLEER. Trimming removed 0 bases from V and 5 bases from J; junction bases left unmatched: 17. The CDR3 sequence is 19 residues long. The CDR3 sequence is CASSQDLPAGGGPVHEQYF. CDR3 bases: TGCGCCAGCAGCCAAGATCTTCCAGCGGGAGGTGGTCCGGTCCACGAGCAGTACTTC.

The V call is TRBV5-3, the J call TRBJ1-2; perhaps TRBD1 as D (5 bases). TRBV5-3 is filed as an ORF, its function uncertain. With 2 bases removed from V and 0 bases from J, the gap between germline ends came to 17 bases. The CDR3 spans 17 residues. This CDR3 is CARSFPRKGPPNYGYTF. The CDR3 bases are TGTGCCAGAAGCTTCCCACGAAAGGGACCACCTAACTATGGCTACACCTTC.

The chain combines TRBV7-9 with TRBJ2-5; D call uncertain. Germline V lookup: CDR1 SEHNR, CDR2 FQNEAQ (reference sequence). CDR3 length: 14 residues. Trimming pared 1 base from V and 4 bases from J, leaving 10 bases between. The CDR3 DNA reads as TGTGCCAGCAGCTTAGTAGCTGCGTTAGAGACCCAGTACTTC. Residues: CASSLVAALETQYF. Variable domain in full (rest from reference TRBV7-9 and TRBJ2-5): DTGVSQNPRHKITKRGQNVTFRCDPISEHNRLYWYRQTLGQGPEFLTYFQNEAQLEKSRLLSDRFSAERPKGSFSTLEIQRTEQGDSAMYLCASSLVAALETQYFGPGTRLLVL.

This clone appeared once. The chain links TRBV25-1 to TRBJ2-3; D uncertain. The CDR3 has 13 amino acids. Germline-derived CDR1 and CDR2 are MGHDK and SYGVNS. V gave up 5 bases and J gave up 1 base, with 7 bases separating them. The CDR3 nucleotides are TGTGCCAGCAGTTCTCATGGCACAGATACGCAGTATTTT. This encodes CASSSHGTDTQYF. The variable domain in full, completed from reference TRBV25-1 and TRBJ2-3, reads EADIYQTPRYLVIGTGKKITLECSQTMGHDKMYWYQQDPGMELHLIHYSYGVNSTEKGDLSSESTVSRIRTEHFPLTLESARPSHTSQYLCASSSHGTDTQYFGPGTRLTVL.

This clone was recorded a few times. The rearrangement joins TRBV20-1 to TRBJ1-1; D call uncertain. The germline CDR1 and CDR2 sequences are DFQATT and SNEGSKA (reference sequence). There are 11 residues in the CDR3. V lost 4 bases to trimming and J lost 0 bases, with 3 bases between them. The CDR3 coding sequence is TGCAGTGCTACCATGAACACTGAAGCTTTCTTT. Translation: CSATMNTEAFF.

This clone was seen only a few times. CDR3 nucleotide sequence: TGTGCCTGGAAGTTATCGACAGGGAGGGAAAACACTGAAGCTTTCTTT. Residues: CAWKLSTGRENTEAFF. The chain combines TRBV30 with TRBJ1-1, with 7 bases identical to TRBD1. The CDR3 is made up of 16 amino acids. The germline V gene encodes CDR1 GTSNPN and CDR2 SVGIG (reference sequence). V lost 4 bases, J lost 2 bases, and 13 bases stayed unmatched.

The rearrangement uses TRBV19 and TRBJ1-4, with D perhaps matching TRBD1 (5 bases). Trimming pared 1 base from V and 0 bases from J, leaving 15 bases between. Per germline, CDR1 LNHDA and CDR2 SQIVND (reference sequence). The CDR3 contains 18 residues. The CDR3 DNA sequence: TGTGCCAGTAGTATAGCCCCGGGGCAAAGTGCAACTAATGAAAAACTGTTTTTT. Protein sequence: CASSIAPGQSATNEKLFF.

The CDR3 DNA reads as TGCAGCGTTGAAAATCTGTTAGGCTACACCTTC. It codes for CSVENLLGYTF. The chain is built from TRBV29-1 and TRBJ1-2, with unresolved D. Germline V gene lookup returns CDR1 SQVTM and CDR2 ANQGSEA. CDR3 length: 11 amino acids. V gave up 2 bases and J gave up 8 bases, with 9 bases separating them.

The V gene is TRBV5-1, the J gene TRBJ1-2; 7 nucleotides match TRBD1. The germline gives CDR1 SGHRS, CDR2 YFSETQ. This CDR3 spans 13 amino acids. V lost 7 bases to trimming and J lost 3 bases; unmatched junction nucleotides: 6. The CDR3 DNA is TGCGCCAGCCGCCAGGGGGAGGACTATGGCTACACCTTC. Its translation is CASRQGEDYGYTF.

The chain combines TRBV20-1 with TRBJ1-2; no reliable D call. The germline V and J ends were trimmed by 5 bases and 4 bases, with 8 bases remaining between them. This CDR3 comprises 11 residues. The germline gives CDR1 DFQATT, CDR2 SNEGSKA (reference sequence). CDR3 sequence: CSASVGYGYTF. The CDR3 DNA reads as TGCAGTGCTTCAGTGGGCTATGGCTACACCTTC.

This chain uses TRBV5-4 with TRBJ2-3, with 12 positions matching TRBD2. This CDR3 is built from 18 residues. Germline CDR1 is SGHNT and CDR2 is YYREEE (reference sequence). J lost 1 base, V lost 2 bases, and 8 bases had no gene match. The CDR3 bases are TGTGCCAGCAGCTTCGGGACTAGCGGGTCTCATGGCACAGATACGCAGTATTTT. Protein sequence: CASSFGTSGSHGTDTQYF.

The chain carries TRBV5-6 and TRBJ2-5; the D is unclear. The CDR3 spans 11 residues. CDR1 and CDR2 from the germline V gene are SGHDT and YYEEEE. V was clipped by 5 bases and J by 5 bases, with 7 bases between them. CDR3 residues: CASRAGETQYF. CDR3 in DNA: TGTGCCAGCAGAGCCGGGGAGACCCAGTACTTC.

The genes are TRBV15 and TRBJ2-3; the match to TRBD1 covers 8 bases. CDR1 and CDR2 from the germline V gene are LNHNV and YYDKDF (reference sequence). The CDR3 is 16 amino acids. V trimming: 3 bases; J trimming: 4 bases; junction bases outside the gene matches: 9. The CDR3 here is CATSRSGQGQADTQYF. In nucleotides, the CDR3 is TGTGCCACCAGCAGGTCCGGACAGGGACAGGCAGATACGCAGTATTTT.

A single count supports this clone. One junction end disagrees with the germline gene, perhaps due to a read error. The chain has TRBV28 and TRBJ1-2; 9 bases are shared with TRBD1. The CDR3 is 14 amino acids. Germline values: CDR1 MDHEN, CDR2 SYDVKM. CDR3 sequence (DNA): TGTGCCAGCAGTCCCGGACAGGGGAACTACGGCTACACCTTC. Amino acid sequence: CASSPGQGNYGYTF.

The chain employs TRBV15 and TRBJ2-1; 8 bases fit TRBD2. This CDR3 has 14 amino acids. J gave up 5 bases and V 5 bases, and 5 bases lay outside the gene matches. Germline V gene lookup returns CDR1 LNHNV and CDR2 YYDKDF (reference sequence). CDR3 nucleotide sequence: TGTGCCACCAGCCTCGGACTAGCTAACAATGAGCAGTTCTTC. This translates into CATSLGLANNEQFF.